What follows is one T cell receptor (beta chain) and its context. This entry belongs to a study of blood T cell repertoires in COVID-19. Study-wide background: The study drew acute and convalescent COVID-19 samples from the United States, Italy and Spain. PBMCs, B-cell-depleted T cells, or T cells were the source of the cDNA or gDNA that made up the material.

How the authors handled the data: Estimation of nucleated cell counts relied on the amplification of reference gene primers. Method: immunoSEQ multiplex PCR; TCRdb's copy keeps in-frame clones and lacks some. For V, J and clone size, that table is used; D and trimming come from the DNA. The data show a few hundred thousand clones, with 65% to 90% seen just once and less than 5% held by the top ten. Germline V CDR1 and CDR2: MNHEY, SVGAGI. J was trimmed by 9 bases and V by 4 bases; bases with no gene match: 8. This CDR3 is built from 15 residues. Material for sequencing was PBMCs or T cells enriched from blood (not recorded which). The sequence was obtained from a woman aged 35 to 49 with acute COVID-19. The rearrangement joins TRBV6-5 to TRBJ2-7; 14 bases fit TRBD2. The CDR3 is CASSSQGLAGAGQYF. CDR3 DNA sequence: TGTGCCAGCAGTTCTCAGGGACTAGCGGGAGCGGGGCAGTACTTC.